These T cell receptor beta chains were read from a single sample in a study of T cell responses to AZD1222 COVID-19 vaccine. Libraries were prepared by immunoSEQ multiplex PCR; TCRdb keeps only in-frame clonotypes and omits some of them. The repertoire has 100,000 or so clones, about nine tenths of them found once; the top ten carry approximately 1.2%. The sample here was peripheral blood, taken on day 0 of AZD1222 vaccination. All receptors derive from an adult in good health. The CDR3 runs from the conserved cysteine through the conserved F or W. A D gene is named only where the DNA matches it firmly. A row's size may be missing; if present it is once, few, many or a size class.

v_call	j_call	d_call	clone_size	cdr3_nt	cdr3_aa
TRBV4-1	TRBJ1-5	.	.	TGCGCCAGCAGCCAGGCGGTTTCTTATAGCAATCAGCCCCAGCATTTT	CASSQAVSYSNQPQHF
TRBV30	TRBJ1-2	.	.	TGTGCCTGGAGTGTTTTCGGCAGTGGGGGCTACACCTTC	CAWSVFGSGGYTF
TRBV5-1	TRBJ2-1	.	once	TGCGCCAGCAGCTCGGCGGAGGGAGGCATGGATGAGCAGTTCTTC	CASSSAEGGMDEQFF
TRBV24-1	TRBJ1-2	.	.	TGTGCCACCAGTGATGGGGGACATCTCTATGGCTACACCTTC	CATSDGGHLYGYTF
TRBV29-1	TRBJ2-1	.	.	TGCAGCGTTGAAGCAAATGAGCAGTTCTTC	CSVEANEQFF
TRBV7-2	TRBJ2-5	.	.	TGTGCCAGCCTATTGGACCTGGGCGAGACCCAGTACTTC	CASLLDLGETQYF
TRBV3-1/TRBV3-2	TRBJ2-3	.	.	TGTGCCAGCAGCCTCTCGACACAATCTAATGTTGTAGATACGCAGTATTTT	CASSLSTQSNVVDTQYF
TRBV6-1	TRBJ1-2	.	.	TGTGCCAGCAGTGAAGATGGAGGGGCAGGGGTTCATGGCTACACCTTC	CASSEDGGAGVHGYTF
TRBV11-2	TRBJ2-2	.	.	TGTGCCAGCAGCTTGGGGGTCACCTGGAGAACCGGGGAGCTGTTTTTT	CASSLGVTWRTGELFF
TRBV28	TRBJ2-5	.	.	TGTGCCAGCAGCCCGTGGGGACGAACGGTAGGGGAGACCCAGTACTTC	CASSPWGRTVGETQYF
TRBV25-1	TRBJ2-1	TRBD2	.	TGTGCCAGCATCCTAAGCGGGGGGCAAGACAATGAGCAGTTCTTC	CASILSGGQDNEQFF
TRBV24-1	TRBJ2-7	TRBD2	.	TGTGCCACCAGTGATACCGGGAGGTACGAGCAGTACTTC	CATSDTGRYEQYF
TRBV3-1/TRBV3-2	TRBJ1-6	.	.	TGTGCCAGCAGCCACCGGGACGGAAATTCACCCCTCCACTTT	CASSHRDGNSPLHF
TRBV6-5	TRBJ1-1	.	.	TGTGCCAGCAGTTGGCGGGCCGGAGAAGCTTTCTTT	CASSWRAGEAFF
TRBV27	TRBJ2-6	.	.	TGTGCCAGCACCCACCAGGGAGGGGCCAACGTCCTGACTTTC	CASTHQGGANVLTF
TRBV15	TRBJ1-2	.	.	TGTGCCACCAGCAAAGAAAGCAGGGAGGACTATGGCTACACCTTC	CATSKESREDYGYTF
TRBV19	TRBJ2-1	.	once	TGTGCCAGTAGTCTAGATAGCTCCTACAATGAGCAGTTCTTC	CASSLDSSYNEQFF
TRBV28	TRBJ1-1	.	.	TGTGCCAGCAGTTTACAGAGAAACACTGAAGCTTTCTTT	CASSLQRNTEAFF
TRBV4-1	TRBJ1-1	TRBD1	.	TGCGCCAGCAGCCATAATATCAGGACAGGCGAGCTTGAAGCTTTCTTT	CASSHNIRTGELEAFF
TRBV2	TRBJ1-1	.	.	TGTGCCACATCAGGGCCCGGCACTGAAGCTTTCTTT	CATSGPGTEAFF
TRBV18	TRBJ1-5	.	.	TGTGCCAGCTCACCAGACAGAAATCAGCCCCAGCATTTT	CASSPDRNQPQHF
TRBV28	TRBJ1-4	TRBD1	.	TGTGCCAGCAGTTTCCCCAGGGGGGCAGGGCACCTAACTAAAAGTTTT	CASSFPRGAGHLTKSF
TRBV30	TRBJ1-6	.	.	TGTGCCTGGAGTGTAGATAGCTCCTATAATTCACCCCTCCACTTT	CAWSVDSSYNSPLHF
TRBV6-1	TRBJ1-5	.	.	TGTGCCAGCAGTGAATTAAGTCATAGCAATCAGCCCCAGCATTTT	CASSELSHSNQPQHF
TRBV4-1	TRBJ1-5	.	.	TGCGCCAGCAGCCAAAGATGGACTTGGGGGGGAGCCCAGCATTTT	CASSQRWTWGGAQHF
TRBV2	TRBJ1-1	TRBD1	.	TGTGCCAGCAGACCCGACAGGGACACTGAAGCTTTCTTT	CASRPDRDTEAFF
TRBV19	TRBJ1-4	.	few	TGTGCCAGTAATTCCCAGGGGATAGGAAAACTGTTTTTT	CASNSQGIGKLFF
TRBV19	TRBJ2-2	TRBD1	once	TGTGCCAGTAGTGGACAGGGGAGGACCGGGAGGGAGCTGTTTTTT	CASSGQGRTGRELFF
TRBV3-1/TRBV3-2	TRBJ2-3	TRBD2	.	TGTGCCAGCAGCCAGGGGACTAGCGGGGGGACAGATACGCAGTATTTT	CASSQGTSGGTDTQYF
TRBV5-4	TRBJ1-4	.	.	TGTGCCAGCAGCAGGGGGGCGCTAGAGGGCGAAAAACTGTTTTTT	CASSRGALEGEKLFF
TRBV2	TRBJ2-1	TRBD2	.	TGTGCCAGCAGGGCGGGGGGCTCCTACAATGAGCAGTTCTTC	CASRAGGSYNEQFF
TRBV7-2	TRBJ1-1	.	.	TGTGCCAGCAGCTTAGCTACGAACACTGAAGCTTTCTTT	CASSLATNTEAFF
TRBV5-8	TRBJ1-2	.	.	TGTGCCAGCAGCTCGAGGGAATCTCCTGGCTACACCTTC	CASSSRESPGYTF
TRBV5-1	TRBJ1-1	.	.	TGCGCCAGCAGCTTGGCCCGGCCTGGCGGCACTGAAGCTTTCTTT	CASSLARPGGTEAFF
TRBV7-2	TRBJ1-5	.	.	TGTGCCAGCAGCTTTCCGGGACGGAACAATCAGCCCCAGCATTTT	CASSFPGRNNQPQHF
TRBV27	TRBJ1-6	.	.	TGTGCCAGCAGTCTAGGGGCCGTCGGGACAAGCGTTGGATCACCCCTCCACTTT	CASSLGAVGTSVGSPLHF
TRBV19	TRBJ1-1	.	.	TGTGCCAGTAGTTCCGGGACACTCACATCGAACACTGAAGCTTTCTTT	CASSSGTLTSNTEAFF
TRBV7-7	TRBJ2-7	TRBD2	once	TGTGCCAGCAGTCCAATTCCTAGCGGGGGTTCCTACGAGCAGTACTTC	CASSPIPSGGSYEQYF
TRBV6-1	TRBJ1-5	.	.	TGTGCCAGCACTGACGACGGGAATCAGCCCCAGCATTTT	CASTDDGNQPQHF
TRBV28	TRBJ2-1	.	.	TGTGCCAGCACAGATCTCTACTACAATGAGCAGTTCTTC	CASTDLYYNEQFF
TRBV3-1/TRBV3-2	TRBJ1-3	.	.	TGTGCCAGCAGCCGTACCCGGATCTCTGGAAACACCATATATTTT	CASSRTRISGNTIYF
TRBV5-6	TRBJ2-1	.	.	TGTGCCAGCAGCTTGTCATTTCGAAATGAGCAGTTCTTC	CASSLSFRNEQFF
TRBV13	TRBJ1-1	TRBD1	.	TGTGCCAGCAGCGCACCGGGACAGACCATGAACACTGAAGCTTTCTTT	CASSAPGQTMNTEAFF
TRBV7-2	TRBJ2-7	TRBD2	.	TGTGCCAGCAGTGAGGTAGCGGGGTACGAGCAGTACTTC	CASSEVAGYEQYF
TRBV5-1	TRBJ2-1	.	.	TGCGCCAGCAGCTTGCAAGGGGACAATGAGCAGTTCTTC	CASSLQGDNEQFF